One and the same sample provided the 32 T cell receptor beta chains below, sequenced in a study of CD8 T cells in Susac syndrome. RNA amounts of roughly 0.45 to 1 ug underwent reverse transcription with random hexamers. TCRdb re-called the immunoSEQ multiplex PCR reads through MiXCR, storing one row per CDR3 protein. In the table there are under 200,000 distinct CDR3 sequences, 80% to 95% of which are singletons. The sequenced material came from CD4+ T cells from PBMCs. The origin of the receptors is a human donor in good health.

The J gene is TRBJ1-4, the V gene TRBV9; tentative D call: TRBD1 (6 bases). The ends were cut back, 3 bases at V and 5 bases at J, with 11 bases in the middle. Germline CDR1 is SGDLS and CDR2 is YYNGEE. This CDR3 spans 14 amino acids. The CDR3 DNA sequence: TGTGCCAGCAGCGCGGGACACCCGAATGAAAAACTGTTTTTT. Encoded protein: CASSAGHPNEKLFF.

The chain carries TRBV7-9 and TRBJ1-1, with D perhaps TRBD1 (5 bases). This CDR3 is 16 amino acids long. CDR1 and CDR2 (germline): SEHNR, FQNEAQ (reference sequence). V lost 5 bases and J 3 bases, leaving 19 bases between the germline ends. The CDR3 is CASSPMGPLSYTEAFF. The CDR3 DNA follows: TGTGCCAGCAGCCCGATGGGACCGTTGAGTTACACTGAAGCTTTCTTT.

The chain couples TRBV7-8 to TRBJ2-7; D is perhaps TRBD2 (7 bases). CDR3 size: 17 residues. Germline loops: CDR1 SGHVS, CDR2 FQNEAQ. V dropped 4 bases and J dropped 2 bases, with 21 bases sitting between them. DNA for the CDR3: TGTGCCAGCAGCTGGGGGGGGGCAGGGTTATTTCCCTACGAGCAGTACTTC. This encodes CASSWGGAGLFPYEQYF.

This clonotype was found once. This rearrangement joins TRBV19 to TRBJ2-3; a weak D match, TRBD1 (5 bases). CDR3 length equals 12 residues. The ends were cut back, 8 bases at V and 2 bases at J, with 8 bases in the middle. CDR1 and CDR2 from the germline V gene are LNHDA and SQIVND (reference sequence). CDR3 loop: CASQGLTDTQYF. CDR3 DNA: TGTGCCAGTCAGGGCCTCACAGATACGCAGTATTTT.

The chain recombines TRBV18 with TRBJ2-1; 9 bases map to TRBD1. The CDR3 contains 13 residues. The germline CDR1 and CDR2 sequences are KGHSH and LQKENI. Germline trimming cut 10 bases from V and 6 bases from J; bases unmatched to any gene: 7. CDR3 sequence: CATRTGVGNEQFF. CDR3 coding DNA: TGTGCCACACGGACAGGGGTGGGCAATGAGCAGTTCTTC.

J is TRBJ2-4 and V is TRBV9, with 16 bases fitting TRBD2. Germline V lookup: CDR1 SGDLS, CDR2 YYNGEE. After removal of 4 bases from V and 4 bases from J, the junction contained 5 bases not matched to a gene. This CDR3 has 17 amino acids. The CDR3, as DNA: TGTGCCAGCAGCCTCGGGACTAGCGGGGGGGAGAAAAACATTCAGTACTTC. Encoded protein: CASSLGTSGGEKNIQYF.

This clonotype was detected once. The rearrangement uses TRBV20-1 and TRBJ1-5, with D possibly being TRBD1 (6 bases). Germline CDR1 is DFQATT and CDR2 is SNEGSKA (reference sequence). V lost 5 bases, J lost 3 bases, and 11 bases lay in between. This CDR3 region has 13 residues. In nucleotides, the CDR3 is TGCAGTGCTGTACAGGGCGTCAATCAGCCCCAGCATTTT. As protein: CSAVQGVNQPQHF.

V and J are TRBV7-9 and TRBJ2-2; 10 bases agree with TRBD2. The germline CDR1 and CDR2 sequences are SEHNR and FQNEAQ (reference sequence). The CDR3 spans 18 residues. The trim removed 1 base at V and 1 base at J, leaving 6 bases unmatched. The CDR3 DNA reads TGTGCCAGCAGCTTAGTGGCTAGCGGGGGCCAGAACACCGGGGAGCTGTTTTTT. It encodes CASSLVASGGQNTGELFF.

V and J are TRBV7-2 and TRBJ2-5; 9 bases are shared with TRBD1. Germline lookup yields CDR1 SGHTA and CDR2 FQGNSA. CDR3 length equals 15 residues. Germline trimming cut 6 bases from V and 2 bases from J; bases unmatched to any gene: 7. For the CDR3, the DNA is TGTGCCAGCAGTTTCGGGACAGGGAGGCAAGAGACCCAGTACTTC. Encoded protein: CASSFGTGRQETQYF.

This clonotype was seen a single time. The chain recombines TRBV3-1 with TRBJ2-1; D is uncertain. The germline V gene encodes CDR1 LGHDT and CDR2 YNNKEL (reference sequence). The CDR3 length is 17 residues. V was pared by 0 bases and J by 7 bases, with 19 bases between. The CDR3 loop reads CASSQDTPLRLKNEQFF. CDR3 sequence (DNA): TGTGCCAGCAGCCAAGATACCCCACTCCGGTTGAAAAATGAGCAGTTCTTC.

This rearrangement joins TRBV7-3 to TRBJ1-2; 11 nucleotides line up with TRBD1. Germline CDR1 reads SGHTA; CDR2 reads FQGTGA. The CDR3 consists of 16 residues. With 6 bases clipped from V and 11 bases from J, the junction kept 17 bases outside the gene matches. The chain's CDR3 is CASSQTPGQGGGRYTF. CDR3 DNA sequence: TGTGCCAGCAGTCAAACTCCGGGACAGGGGGGAGGACGGTACACCTTC.

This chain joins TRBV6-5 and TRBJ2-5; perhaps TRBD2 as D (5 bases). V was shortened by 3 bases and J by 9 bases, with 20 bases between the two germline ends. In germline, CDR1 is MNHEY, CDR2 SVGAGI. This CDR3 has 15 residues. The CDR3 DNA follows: TGTGCCAGCAGTTATAATAGTTATGCCCTGGAGGCCCAGTACTTC. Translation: CASSYNSYALEAQYF.

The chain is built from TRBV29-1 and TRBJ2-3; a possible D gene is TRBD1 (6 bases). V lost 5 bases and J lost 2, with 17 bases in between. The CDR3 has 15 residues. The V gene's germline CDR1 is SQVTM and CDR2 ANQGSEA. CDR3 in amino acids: CSVPIGTSFTDTQYF. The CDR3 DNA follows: TGCAGCGTTCCGATAGGGACAAGCTTCACAGATACGCAGTATTTT.

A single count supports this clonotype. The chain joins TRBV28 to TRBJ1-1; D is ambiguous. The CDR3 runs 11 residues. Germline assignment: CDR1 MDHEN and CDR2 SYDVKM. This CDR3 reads CGHQRNTEAFF. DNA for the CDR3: TGTGGCCATCAAAGGAACACTGAAGCTTTCTTT.

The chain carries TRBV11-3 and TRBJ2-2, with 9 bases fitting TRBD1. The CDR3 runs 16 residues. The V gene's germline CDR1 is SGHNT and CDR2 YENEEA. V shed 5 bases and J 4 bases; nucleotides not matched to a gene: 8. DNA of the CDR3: TGTGCCAGCAGCCCTGGACAGGGGACGGGCACCGGGGAGCTGTTTTTT. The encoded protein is CASSPGQGTGTGELFF.

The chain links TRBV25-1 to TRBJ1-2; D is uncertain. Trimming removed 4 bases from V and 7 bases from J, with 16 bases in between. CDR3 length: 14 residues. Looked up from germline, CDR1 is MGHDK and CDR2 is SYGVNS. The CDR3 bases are TGTGCCAGCAGTGTGACCGGATCCTCGGGTGGCTACACCTTC. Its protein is CASSVTGSSGGYTF.

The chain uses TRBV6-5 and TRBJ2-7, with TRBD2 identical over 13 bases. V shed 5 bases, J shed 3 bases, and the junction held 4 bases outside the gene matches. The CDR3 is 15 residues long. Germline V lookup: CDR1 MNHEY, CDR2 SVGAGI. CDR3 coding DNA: TGTGCCAGCAGTAGACTAGCGGGGGGAAACTACGAGCAGTACTTC. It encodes CASSRLAGGNYEQYF.

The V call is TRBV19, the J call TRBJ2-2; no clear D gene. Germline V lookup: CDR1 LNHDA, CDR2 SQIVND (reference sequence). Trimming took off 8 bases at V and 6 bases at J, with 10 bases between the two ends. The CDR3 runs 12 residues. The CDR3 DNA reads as TGTGCCAGTCTCGTCCCGGCCGGGGAGCTGTTTTTT. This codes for CASLVPAGELFF.

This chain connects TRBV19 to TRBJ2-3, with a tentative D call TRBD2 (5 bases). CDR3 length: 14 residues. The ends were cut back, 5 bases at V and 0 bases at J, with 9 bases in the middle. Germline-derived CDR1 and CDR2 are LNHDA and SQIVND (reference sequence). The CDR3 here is CASSSGLSTDTQYF. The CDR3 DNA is TGTGCCAGTAGTTCCGGACTGAGCACAGATACGCAGTATTTT. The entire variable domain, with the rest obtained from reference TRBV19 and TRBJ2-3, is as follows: DGGITQSPKYLFRKEGQNVTLSCEQNLNHDAMYWYRQDPGQGLRLIYYSQIVNDFQKGDIAEGYSVSREKKESFPLTVTSAQKNPTAFYLCASSSGLSTDTQYFGPGTRLTVL.

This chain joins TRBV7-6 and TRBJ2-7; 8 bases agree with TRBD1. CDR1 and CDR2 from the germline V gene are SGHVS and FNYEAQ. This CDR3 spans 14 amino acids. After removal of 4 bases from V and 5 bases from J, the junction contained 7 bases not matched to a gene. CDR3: CASSSRQGMNEQYF. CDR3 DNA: TGTGCCAGCAGCTCTAGACAGGGGATGAACGAGCAGTACTTC.

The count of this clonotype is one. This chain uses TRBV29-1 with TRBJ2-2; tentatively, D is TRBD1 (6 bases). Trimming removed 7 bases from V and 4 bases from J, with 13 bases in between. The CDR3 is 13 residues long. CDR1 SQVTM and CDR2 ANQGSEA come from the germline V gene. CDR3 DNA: TGCAGCGCTAACAGGGTGGGCACCGGGGAGCTGTTTTTT. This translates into CSANRVGTGELFF.

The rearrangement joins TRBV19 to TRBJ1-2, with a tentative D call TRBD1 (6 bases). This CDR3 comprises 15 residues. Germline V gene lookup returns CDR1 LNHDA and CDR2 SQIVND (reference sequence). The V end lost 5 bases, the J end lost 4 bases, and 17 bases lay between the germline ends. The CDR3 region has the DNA TGTGCCAGTAGTTCGGGACAACAAATCCCCTATGGCTACACCTTC. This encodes CASSSGQQIPYGYTF.

CDR3: CASSSPLAGGPGGTDTQYF. For the CDR3, the DNA is TGTGCCAGCAGCTCCCCTCTAGCGGGGGGGCCGGGGGGGACAGATACGCAGTATTTT. The chain couples TRBV7-9 to TRBJ2-3; 12 nucleotides agree with TRBD2. V trimming: 4 bases; J trimming: 3 bases; junction bases outside the gene matches: 14. CDR1 is SEHNR, CDR2 FQNEAQ, per germline (reference sequence). The CDR3 contains 19 residues.

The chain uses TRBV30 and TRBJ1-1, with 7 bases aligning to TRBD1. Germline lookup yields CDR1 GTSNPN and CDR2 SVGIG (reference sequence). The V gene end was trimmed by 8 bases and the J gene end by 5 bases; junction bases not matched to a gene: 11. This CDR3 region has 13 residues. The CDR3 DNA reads TGTGCCCGGGACAGCCGAGGAGGTACTGAAGCTTTCTTT. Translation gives CARDSRGGTEAFF. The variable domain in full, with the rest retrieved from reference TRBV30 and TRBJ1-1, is SQTIHQWPATLVQPVGSPLSLECTVEGTSNPNLYWYRQAAGRGLQLLFYSVGIGQISSEVPQNLSASRPQDRQFILSSKKLLLSDSGFYLCARDSRGGTEAFFGQGTRLTVV.

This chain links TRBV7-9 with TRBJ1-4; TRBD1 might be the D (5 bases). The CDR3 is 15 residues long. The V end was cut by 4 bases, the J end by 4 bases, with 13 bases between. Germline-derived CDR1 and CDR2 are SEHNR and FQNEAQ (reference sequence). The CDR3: CASSYGTGGNEKLFF. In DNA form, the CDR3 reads TGTGCCAGCAGCTACGGGACGGGGGGTAATGAAAAACTGTTTTTT.

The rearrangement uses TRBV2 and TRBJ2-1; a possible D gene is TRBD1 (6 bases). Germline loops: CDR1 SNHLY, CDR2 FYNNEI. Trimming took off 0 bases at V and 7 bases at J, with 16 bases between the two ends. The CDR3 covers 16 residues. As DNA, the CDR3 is TGTGCCAGCAGTGAAGCGGGGGCCCCCATCTATAATGAGCAGTTCTTC. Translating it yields CASSEAGAPIYNEQFF. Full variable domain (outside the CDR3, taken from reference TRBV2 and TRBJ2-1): EPEVTQTPSHQVTQMGQEVILRCVPISNHLYFYWYRQILGQKVEFLVSFYNNEISEKSEIFDDQFSVERPDGSNFTLKIRSTKLEDSAMYFCASSEAGAPIYNEQFFGPGTRLTVL.

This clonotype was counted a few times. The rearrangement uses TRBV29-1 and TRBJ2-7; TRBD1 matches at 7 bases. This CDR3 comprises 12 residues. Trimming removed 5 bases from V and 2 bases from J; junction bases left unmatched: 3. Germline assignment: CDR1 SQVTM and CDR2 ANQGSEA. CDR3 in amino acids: CSVSQGAYEQYF. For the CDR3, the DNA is TGCAGCGTTAGTCAGGGGGCCTACGAGCAGTACTTC.

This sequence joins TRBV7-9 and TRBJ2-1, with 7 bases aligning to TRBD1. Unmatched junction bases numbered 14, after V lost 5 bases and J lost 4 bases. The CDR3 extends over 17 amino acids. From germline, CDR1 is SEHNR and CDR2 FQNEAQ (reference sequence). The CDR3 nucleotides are TGTGCCAGCAGCACTACCGACAGGGCATTTCTTTACAATGAGCAGTTCTTC. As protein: CASSTTDRAFLYNEQFF.

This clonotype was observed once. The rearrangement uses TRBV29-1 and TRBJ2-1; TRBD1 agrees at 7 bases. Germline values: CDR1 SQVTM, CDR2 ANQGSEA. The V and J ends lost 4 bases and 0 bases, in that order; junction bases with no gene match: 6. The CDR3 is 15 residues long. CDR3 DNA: TGCAGCGTTGGAAAGACAGGGAGCTCCTACAATGAGCAGTTCTTC. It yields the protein CSVGKTGSSYNEQFF.

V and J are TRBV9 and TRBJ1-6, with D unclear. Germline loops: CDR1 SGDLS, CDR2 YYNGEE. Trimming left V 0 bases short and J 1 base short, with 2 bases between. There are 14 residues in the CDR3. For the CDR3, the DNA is TGTGCCAGCAGCGTAGATTCCTATAATTCACCCCTCCACTTT. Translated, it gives CASSVDSYNSPLHF.

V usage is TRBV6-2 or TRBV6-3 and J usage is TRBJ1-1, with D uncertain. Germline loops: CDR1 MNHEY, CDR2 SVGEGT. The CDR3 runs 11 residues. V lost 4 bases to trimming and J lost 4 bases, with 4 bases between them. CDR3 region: CASSSVTEAFF. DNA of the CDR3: TGTGCCAGCAGTTCGGTCACTGAAGCTTTCTTT.

The CDR3 nucleotides are TGCAGTGCTAGAGATCTATTTGGGGGTGCCGGGACCCAGTACTTC. This codes for CSARDLFGGAGTQYF. The chain combines TRBV20-1 with TRBJ2-5; the D gene could be TRBD1 or TRBD2 (5 bases each). CDR1 DFQATT and CDR2 SNEGSKA come from the germline V gene (reference sequence). There are 15 residues in the CDR3. With 0 bases removed from V and 7 bases from J, the gap between germline ends came to 18 bases.